The sample holds one count of the clone carrying this T cell receptor (beta chain). Its target is not known. This sample was taken from a study of immune evolution from preneoplasia to lung adenocarcinoma. On the study more broadly: HLA loss of heterozygosity: 5.5% to 8.5% AIS, roughly 15% MIA, about 31% ADC, none AAH. Overall study results and limits: Top clone share appeared to fall from AAH through AIS, MIA, adenocarcinoma.

Sequencing was performed with immunoSEQ multiplex PCR; in TCRdb, only in-frame clones are kept and a portion is missing. The sample has about 6,300 clones, approximately 88% seen once. Germline CDR1 LNHDA, CDR2 SQIVND (reference sequence). This CDR3 region has 14 residues. The ends were cut back, 10 bases at V and 5 bases at J, with 17 bases in the middle. This clonotype was sampled from a donor at least 70 years old with lung adenocarcinoma. This rearrangement joins TRBV19 to TRBJ2-2; no reliable D call. Sequenced sample: FFPE lung adenocarcinoma in situ tissue. The CDR3 region is CATRKGPATGELFF. As DNA, the CDR3 is TGTGCCACCAGAAAAGGCCCCGCGACCGGGGAGCTGTTTTTT. Full variable domain (missing parts from reference TRBV19 and TRBJ2-2): DGGITQSPKYLFRKEGQNVTLSCEQNLNHDAMYWYRQDPGQGLRLIYYSQIVNDFQKGDIAEGYSVSREKKESFPLTVTSAQKNPTAFYLCATRKGPATGELFFGEGSRLTVL.